Listed here is a single T cell receptor beta chain. Its cognate antigen is unknown. These data come from a study of blood T cells in healthy people across ages. Study details: Capture by template switching was about one barcoded beta molecule per two T cells.

Study-level points and caveats: Investigators treated diversity estimates from one million T cells as underestimates. Aged donors had fewer naive CD4+ cells and lower diversity than long-lived donors.

Trimming removed 0 bases from V and 3 bases from J, with 9 bases in between. Germline CDR1 reads SNHLY; CDR2 reads FYNNEI. The CDR3 is made up of 14 amino acids. A J-beta primer mix and a sample-barcoded 5' primer were used in a second PCR of about 7 to 12 cycles. Each cDNA molecule was tagged by a template-switch adaptor with 12 random nucleotides. TCRdb re-called the 5' RACE reads with MiXCR, one entry per CDR3 protein. The sample has roughly 1.5 million distinct CDR3 sequences; roughly two fifths are singletons. This chain connects TRBV2 to TRBJ2-7, with D unresolved. The source of this sequence is a woman aged 18-29 years in good health. Sequenced material: blood. The CDR3 bases are TGTGCCAGCAGTGAAGCGCTTAGGAACTACGAGCAGTACTTC. Its protein is CASSEALRNYEQYF.